Listed below are T cell receptor beta chains from one sample, sequenced in a study of CD8 T cells in ankylosing spondylitis. TCRdb reprocessed the 5' RACE reads with MiXCR, giving one entry per CDR3 protein. The sample lists 450,000 or so distinct CDR3 sequences; roughly a quarter were seen once. Sequencing used blood, either unsorted or a sorted T cell fraction (not recorded which). The origin of the receptors is a male donor with ankylosing spondylitis. Each CDR3 is given without its conserved first and last residue. Some rows mark clone size as missing; the rest say once, few, many or name a class of expanded clone.

TRBV2,-,TRBJ2-4,ASRRNIQY
TRBV20-1,few,TRBJ1-1,SVPSGAFTEAF
TRBV29-1,-,TRBJ2-5,SVEVYSAGLETQY
TRBV5-5,-,TRBJ2-1,ASSFAPRTQFDEQF
TRBV7-6,-,TRBJ2-7,ASSPPGQRGIYEQY
TRBV9,few,TRBJ2-1,ASSVRGGGSSYNEQF
TRBV20-1,few,TRBJ2-1,SARWNSGRAGNEQF
TRBV28,-,TRBJ2-5,ASTPDRQETQY
TRBV29-1,few,TRBJ2-7,SVRETLSYEQY
TRBV29-1,many,TRBJ2-1,SVKNNEQF
TRBV20-1,-,TRBJ2-7,SASWREDEQY
TRBV12-3/TRBV12-4,few,TRBJ2-1,ASSQKGVSSYNEQF
TRBV11-3,-,TRBJ2-5,ASSFLSGASGQETQY
TRBV9,-,TRBJ1-2,ASRRPGGIYGYT
TRBV7-9,-,TRBJ1-1,ASSDGNRANTEAF
TRBV3-1,few,TRBJ2-2,ASSPLRGVAGELF
TRBV6-5,-,TRBJ2-5,ASSNRDTETQY
TRBV12-3/TRBV12-4,few,TRBJ2-3,ASSSSSALGDTQY
TRBV20-1,-,TRBJ1-5,SARGGEKEH
TRBV9,-,TRBJ2-6,ASSGDRATPSLSGANVLT
TRBV12-3/TRBV12-4,-,TRBJ1-1,ASSPGWNTEAF
TRBV10-2,-,TRBJ2-2,ASSVKQGARGTGELF
TRBV5-1,-,TRBJ2-3,ASSLGGQGPADTQY
TRBV4-1,few,TRBJ2-5,ASSQGNSGWETQY
TRBV6-5,many,TRBJ2-1,ASSYSGLAGIYNEQF
TRBV11-2,many,TRBJ2-1,ASSLDLVNEQF
TRBV29-1,few,TRBJ2-3,SAMGLAGRTDTQY
TRBV6-5,-,TRBJ1-5,ASSYKRGPNQPQH
TRBV19,few,TRBJ2-1,ASSISPGDNEQF
TRBV29-1,-,TRBJ1-2,SVSRGADGYT
TRBV19,few,TRBJ1-2,ASSPAVFYGYT
TRBV7-9,-,TRBJ1-2,ASSSWEAGYGYT
TRBV20-1,few,TRBJ2-5,SARAVQAWAWTQY
TRBV3-1,few,TRBJ2-1,ASSQFTSGSLGTV
TRBV9,few,TRBJ2-4,ASGDLGIQY
TRBV7-8,few,TRBJ1-1,ASSSTRGFEAF
TRBV29-1,few,TRBJ2-2,SVGLSGGTGELF
TRBV15,-,TRBJ2-2,ATSSPDRGDTGELF
TRBV5-6,-,TRBJ2-5,ASSLEGGEY
TRBV29-1,-,TRBJ1-1,SVSRQGYEAF
TRBV5-1,-,TRBJ2-1,ASSFVLGRGGTNEQF
TRBV2,few,TRBJ1-6,ASAWGARGSSPLH
TRBV4-2,few,TRBJ2-2,ASSQYSAMNTGELF
TRBV11-2,-,TRBJ2-3,ASSLGTPGTDTQY
TRBV5-6,-,TRBJ2-1,ASSLYGGGRIRGEQF
TRBV18,-,TRBJ2-1,ASSTQGINNEQF
TRBV30,few,TRBJ2-7,AWTVGQGAGDEQY
TRBV5-1,few,TRBJ2-2,ASSLELAGRTGELF
TRBV29-1,-,TRBJ2-1,SVRPGQGKNEQF
TRBV20-1,-,TRBJ1-5,SARDGGFLKPQH
TRBV2,-,TRBJ2-3,ASSENSPDTQY
TRBV11-2,-,TRBJ2-7,ASSLDIGGVGPYEQY
TRBV19,-,TRBJ1-5,ASSAAGRNQPQH
TRBV25-1,few,TRBJ1-1,ASSEETGWGVGAF
TRBV5-6,-,TRBJ2-1,ASSPEGPGEEQF
TRBV5-1,few,TRBJ1-3,ASSSGQDSGNTIY
TRBV20-1,few,TRBJ1-6,SARSGHNSPLH
TRBV7-9,few,TRBJ2-3,ASSWTTGVHSTDTQY
TRBV5-1,-,TRBJ1-6,ASSPEGDSPLH
TRBV18,-,TRBJ1-2,ASSPQRSSTPNYGYT